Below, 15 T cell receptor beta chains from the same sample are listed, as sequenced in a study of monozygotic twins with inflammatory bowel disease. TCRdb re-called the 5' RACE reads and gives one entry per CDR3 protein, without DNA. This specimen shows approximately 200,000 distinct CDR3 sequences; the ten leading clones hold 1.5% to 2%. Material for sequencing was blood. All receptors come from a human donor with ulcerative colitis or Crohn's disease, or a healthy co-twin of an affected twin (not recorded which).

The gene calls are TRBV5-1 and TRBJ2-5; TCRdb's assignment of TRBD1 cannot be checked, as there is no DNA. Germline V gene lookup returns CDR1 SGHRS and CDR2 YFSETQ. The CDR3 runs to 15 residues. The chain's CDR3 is CASSLGQGMGETQYF.

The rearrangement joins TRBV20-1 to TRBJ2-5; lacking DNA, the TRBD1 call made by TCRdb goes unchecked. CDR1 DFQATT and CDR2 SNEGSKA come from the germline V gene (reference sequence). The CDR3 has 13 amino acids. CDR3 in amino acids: CSARRTVQETQYF.

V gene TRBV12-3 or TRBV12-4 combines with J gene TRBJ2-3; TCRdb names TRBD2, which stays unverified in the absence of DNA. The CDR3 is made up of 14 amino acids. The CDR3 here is CASSRQSPPDTQYF.

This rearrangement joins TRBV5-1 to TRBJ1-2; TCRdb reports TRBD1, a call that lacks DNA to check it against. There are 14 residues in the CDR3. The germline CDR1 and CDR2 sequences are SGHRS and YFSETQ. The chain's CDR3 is CASSLVDRVHGYTF.

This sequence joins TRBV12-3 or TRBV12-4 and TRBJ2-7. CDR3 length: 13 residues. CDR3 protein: CASSLKLPYEQYF.

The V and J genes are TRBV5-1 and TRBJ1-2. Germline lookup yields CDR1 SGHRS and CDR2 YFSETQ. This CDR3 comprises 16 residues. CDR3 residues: CASSGNQGPPYYGYTF.

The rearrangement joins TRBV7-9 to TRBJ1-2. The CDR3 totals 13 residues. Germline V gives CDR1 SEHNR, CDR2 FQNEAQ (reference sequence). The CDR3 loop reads CASSLGTQYGYTF.

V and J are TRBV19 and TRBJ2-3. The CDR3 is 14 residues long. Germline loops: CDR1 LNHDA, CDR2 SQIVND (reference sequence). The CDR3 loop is CASGTREGTDTQYF.

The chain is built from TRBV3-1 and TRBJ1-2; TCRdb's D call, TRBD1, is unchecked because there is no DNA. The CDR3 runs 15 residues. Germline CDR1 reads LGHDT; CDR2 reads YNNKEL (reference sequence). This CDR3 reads CASSQGQGMMNGYTF.

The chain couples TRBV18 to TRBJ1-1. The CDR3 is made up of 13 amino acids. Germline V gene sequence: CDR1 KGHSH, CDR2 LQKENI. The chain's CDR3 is CASSPGQGPGAFF.

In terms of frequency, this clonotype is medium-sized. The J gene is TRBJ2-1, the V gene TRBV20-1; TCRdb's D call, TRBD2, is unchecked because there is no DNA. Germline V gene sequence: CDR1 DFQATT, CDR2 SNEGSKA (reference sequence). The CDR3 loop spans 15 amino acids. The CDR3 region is CSARVKRGGYNEQFF.

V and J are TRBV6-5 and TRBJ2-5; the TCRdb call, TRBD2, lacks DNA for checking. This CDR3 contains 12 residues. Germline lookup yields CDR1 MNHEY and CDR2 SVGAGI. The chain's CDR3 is CASRGVQETQYF.

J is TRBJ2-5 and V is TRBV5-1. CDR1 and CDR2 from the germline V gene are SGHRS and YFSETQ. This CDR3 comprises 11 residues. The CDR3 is CASSGQETQYF.

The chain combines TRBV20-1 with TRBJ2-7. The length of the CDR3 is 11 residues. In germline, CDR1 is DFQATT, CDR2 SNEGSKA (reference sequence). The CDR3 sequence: CSATVWGEQYF.

The CDR3: CASRGLDHEQFF. The rearrangement uses TRBV12-3 or TRBV12-4 and TRBJ2-1. CDR3 length: 12 residues.